These 2 T cell receptor beta chains came from one sample sequenced in a study of sequential checkpoint blockade in melanoma. Using immunoSEQ multiplex PCR, the repertoire was profiled, and TCRdb retains in-frame clones only, with some absent. The sample yields over 30,000 clones, approximately 85% seen once. The treatment here: randomized to nivolumab then ipilimumab (arm A) or the reverse (arm B). The sequences come from CD8+ T cells sorted from blood (inferred from file names), collected from a patient given nivolumab and ipilimumab in sequence. The receptors shown here come from a human donor with melanoma.

This clone has only one observation. The chain couples TRBV4-1 to TRBJ1-2; D possibly corresponds to TRBD1 (6 bases). The V and J ends lost 0 bases and 3 bases respectively, with 11 bases between them. The germline V gene has CDR1 MGHRA and CDR2 YSYEKL. CDR3 length: 15 residues. The CDR3 DNA is TGCGCCAGCAGCCAAGAGGGACAAGGAGACTATGGCTACACCTTC. Protein sequence: CASSQEGQGDYGYTF.

This chain connects TRBV7-9 to TRBJ2-5, with 9 bases that match TRBD1. The junction had 5 bases not matched to a gene; V was cut back by 3 bases and J by 3 bases. This CDR3 region has 15 residues. Germline V gene sequence: CDR1 SEHNR, CDR2 FQNEAQ (reference sequence). As DNA, the CDR3 is TGTGCCAGCAGCTTCGAGGGACAGGGAGAAGAGACCCAGTACTTC. This encodes CASSFEGQGEETQYF.